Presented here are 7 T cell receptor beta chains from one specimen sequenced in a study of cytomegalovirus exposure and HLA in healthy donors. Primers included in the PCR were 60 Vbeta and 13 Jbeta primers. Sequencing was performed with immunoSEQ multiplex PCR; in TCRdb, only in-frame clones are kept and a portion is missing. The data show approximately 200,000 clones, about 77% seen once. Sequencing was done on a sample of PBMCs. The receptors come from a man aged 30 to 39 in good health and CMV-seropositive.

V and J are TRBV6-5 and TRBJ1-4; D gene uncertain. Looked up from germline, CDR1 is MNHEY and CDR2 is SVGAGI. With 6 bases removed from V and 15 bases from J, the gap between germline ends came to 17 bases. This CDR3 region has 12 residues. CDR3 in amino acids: CASSSTTGSLFF. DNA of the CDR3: TGTGCCAGCAGCTCTACCACGGGGAGTTTGTTTTTT.

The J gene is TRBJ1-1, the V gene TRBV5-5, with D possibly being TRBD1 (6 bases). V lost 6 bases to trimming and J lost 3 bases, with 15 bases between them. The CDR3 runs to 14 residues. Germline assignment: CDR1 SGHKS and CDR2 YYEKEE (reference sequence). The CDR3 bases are TGTGCCAGCACCTTAGGGGGTACGGACACTGAAGCTTTCTTT. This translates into CASTLGGTDTEAFF.

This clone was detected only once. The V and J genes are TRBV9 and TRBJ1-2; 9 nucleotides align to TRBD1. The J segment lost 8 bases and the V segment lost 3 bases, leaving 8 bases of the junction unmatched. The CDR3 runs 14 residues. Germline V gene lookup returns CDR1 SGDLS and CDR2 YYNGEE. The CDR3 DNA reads TGTGCCAGCAGCGAGAGTTCCGGGACAGGGGGCTACACCTTC. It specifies CASSESSGTGGYTF.

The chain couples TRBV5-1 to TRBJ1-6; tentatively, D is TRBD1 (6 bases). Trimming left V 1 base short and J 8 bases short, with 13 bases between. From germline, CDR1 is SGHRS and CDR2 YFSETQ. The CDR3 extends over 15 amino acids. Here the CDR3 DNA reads TGCGCCAGCAGCTTGTCGGGACAAGGTGATTCACCCCTCCACTTT. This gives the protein CASSLSGQGDSPLHF. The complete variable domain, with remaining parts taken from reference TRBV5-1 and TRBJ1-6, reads KAGVTQTPRYLIKTRGQQVTLSCSPISGHRSVSWYQQTPGQGLQFLFEYFSETQRNKGNFPGRFSGRQFSNSRSEMNVSTLELGDSALYLCASSLSGQGDSPLHFGNGTRLTVT.

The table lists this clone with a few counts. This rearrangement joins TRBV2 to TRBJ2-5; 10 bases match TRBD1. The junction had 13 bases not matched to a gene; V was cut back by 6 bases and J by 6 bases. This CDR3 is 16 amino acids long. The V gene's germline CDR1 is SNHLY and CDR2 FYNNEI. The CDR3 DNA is TGTGCCAGCAGCCCCGTTACCGGGACAGGGGTAAAGACCCAGTACTTC. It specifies CASSPVTGTGVKTQYF.

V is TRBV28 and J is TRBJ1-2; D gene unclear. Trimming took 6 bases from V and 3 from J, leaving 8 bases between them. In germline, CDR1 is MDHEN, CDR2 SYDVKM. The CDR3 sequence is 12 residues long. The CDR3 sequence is CASRNTYYGYTF. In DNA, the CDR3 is TGTGCCAGCAGGAACACCTACTATGGCTACACCTTC.

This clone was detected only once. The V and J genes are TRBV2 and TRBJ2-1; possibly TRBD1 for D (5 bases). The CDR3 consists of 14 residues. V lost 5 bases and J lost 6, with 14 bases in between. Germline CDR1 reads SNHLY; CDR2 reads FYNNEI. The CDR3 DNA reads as TGTGCCAGCAGTAGGGGAATGCCGATCAATGAGCAGTTCTTC. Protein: CASSRGMPINEQFF.